The clone carrying this TCR beta chain was detected only once. Its antigen is still unknown. Using immunoSEQ multiplex PCR, the repertoire was profiled, and TCRdb retains in-frame clones only, with some absent. The sample lists approximately 69,000 clones, around nine tenths occurring once. The J segment lost 5 bases and the V segment lost 4 bases, leaving 8 bases of the junction unmatched. This CDR3 spans 14 amino acids. Germline V gene sequence: CDR1 SGHTS, CDR2 YDEGEE. Thawed PBMCs were FACS-sorted into unstimulated CD4+CD25+CD127- regulatory T cells, CD4+CD25- non-regulatory cells, CD4 and CD8 cells. The data were taken from a study of Tregs in tolerant kidney transplant recipients. Study findings and constraints: Some patients' samples used different primers over time, so nucleotide sequences weren't comparable.

The TCR sequence derives from a human donor who received a combined kidney and bone marrow transplant. The sample here was CD4+ T cells from blood, taken before the transplant. The V gene is TRBV5-8, the J gene TRBJ2-7; 8 bases fit TRBD1. The CDR3 coding sequence is TGTGCCAGCAGCCGAGGACAGGGAAACAACGAGCAGTACTTC. Its translation is CASSRGQGNNEQYF.